These 20 T cell receptor beta chains were sequenced from one sample in a study of shared clonotypes between healthy human individuals. Naive CD8 isolation took CD45RO-negative cells positively selected for CCR7 and excluded terminally differentiated effector memory CD45RA+ cells. Clones were read by immunoSEQ multiplex PCR, and TCRdb kept only the in-frame ones, dropping some. Of about 2 million clones in the sample, just under 95% were seen once. Sequencing input: naive CD8+ T cells sorted from blood. The source is a young man in good health.

This clone appeared a single time. CDR3 region: CASSLGGWTGVNTEAFF. CDR3 DNA sequence: TGCGCCAGCAGCTTGGGCGGATGGACAGGGGTGAACACTGAAGCTTTCTTT. The genes are TRBV5-1 and TRBJ1-1, with 9 bases aligning to TRBD1. The length of the CDR3 is 17 residues. Germline CDR1 and CDR2: SGHRS and YFSETQ. With 0 bases clipped from V and 0 bases from J, the junction kept 6 bases outside the gene matches.

The chain recombines TRBV28 with TRBJ2-7; no clear D gene. Trimming pared 7 bases from V and 1 base from J, leaving 11 bases between. This CDR3 has 13 amino acids. Germline V lookup: CDR1 MDHEN, CDR2 SYDVKM. The DNA of the CDR3 is TGTGCCAGCACTTCCGACGGTTCCTACGAGCAGTACTTC. This sequence encodes CASTSDGSYEQYF.

Comment on this clone: One end of the junction fails to match germline, which may point to a read error. The V call is TRBV7-9, the J call TRBJ2-1, with a weak D call TRBD1 (7 bases). The CDR3 is 14 amino acids. From germline, CDR1 is SEHNR and CDR2 FQNEAQ (reference sequence). The CDR3 DNA reads TGCGGCGGGGACAGCCCGTCCTCCTACAATGAGCAGTTCTTC. This codes for CGGDSPSSYNEQFF.

This rearrangement joins TRBV2 to TRBJ2-7; D is unclear. Trimming took off 4 bases at V and 0 bases at J, with 10 bases between the two ends. Germline V gene lookup returns CDR1 SNHLY and CDR2 FYNNEI. The CDR3 sequence is 14 residues long. The chain's CDR3 is CASSGSEISYEQYF. The CDR3 nucleotides read TGTGCCAGCAGTGGTTCTGAGATCTCCTACGAGCAGTACTTC. The full variable domain, with the rest looked up from reference TRBV2 and TRBJ2-7, is EPEVTQTPSHQVTQMGQEVILRCVPISNHLYFYWYRQILGQKVEFLVSFYNNEISEKSEIFDDQFSVERPDGSNFTLKIRSTKLEDSAMYFCASSGSEISYEQYFGPGTRLTVT.

V is TRBV5-6 and J is TRBJ2-2; 10 bases map to TRBD2. The ends lost 1 base at V and 2 bases at J; junction bases unmatched: 2. CDR3 length equals 16 residues. Germline loops: CDR1 SGHDT, CDR2 YYEEEE. CDR3 region: CASSLTSGVNTGELFF. The DNA of the CDR3 is TGTGCCAGCAGCTTGACTAGCGGGGTTAACACCGGGGAGCTGTTTTTT.

The rearrangement uses TRBV7-9 and TRBJ2-1, with 11 bases that match TRBD2. This CDR3 spans 15 amino acids. Germline V CDR1 and CDR2: SEHNR, FQNEAQ (reference sequence). With 1 base clipped from V and 8 bases from J, the junction kept 4 bases outside the gene matches. CDR3 bases: TGTGCCAGCAGCTTAGTTAGCGGGGGGGCTGATGAGCAGTTCTTC. It codes for CASSLVSGGADEQFF.

The table lists this clone with a count of one. The V and J genes are TRBV5-6 and TRBJ1-1; 9 positions agree with TRBD1. Germline CDR1 SGHDT, CDR2 YYEEEE. V trimming: 4 bases; J trimming: 1 base; junction bases outside the gene matches: 5. CDR3 length: 15 residues. The CDR3 sequence is CASSHTQGANTEAFF. CDR3 sequence (DNA): TGTGCCAGCAGCCATACACAGGGGGCGAACACTGAAGCTTTCTTT.

The chain employs TRBV27 and TRBJ2-7; D gene ambiguous. With 3 bases removed from V and 3 bases from J, the gap between germline ends came to 18 bases. The CDR3 sequence is 16 residues long. Germline CDR1 is MNHEY and CDR2 is SMNVEV (reference sequence). The CDR3 sequence is CASSFGSPMGFYEQYF. The CDR3 bases are TGTGCCAGCAGTTTTGGCTCTCCAATGGGTTTCTACGAGCAGTACTTC.

The chain couples TRBV6-5 to TRBJ1-2; 10 nucleotides align to TRBD1. The germline V gene has CDR1 MNHEY and CDR2 SVGAGI. V gave up 5 bases and J gave up 6 bases; unmatched junction bases: 3. CDR3 length: 13 amino acids. CDR3 DNA: TGTGCCAGCAGTCAGACAGGGGGCAATGGCTACACCTTC. This codes for CASSQTGGNGYTF.

V and J are TRBV29-1 and TRBJ2-5, with 7 bases fitting TRBD1. CDR3 length: 12 residues. CDR1 and CDR2 from the germline V gene are SQVTM and ANQGSEA. CDR3 bases: TGCAGTGCTGAGGGGACAGAAGAGACCCAGTACTTC. It codes for CSAEGTEETQYF.

This rearrangement joins TRBV2 to TRBJ2-3, with 8 bases that match TRBD2. Germline-derived CDR1 and CDR2 are SNHLY and FYNNEI. The CDR3 totals 18 residues. V dropped 0 bases and J dropped 1; count of bases not matched to a gene: 9. Written as DNA, the CDR3 is TGTGCCAGCAGTGAAGCGCTTTTTGGGACTAGTGGCACAGATACGCAGTATTTT. It yields the protein CASSEALFGTSGTDTQYF.

Remarks on this clone: Other DNA sequences in the sample encode the same CDR3. This chain connects TRBV9 to TRBJ2-7; D might be TRBD1 (6 bases). Germline-derived CDR1 and CDR2 are SGDLS and YYNGEE. This CDR3 is built from 15 residues. The V end lost 0 bases, the J end lost 0 bases, and 10 bases lay between the germline ends. The CDR3 DNA is TGTGCCAGCAGCGTAGAAGGACAGAGCTCCTACGAGCAGTACTTC. It translates to CASSVEGQSSYEQYF.

The chain is built from TRBV7-6 and TRBJ2-2; no definite D call. From germline, CDR1 is SGHVS and CDR2 FNYEAQ. CDR3 size: 19 residues. V lost 1 base and J lost 3, with 21 bases in between. Written as DNA, the CDR3 is TGTGCCAGCAGCTTAGATTCAGTAATAGCCGCCCTCTACACCGGGGAGCTGTTTTTT. Its protein product is CASSLDSVIAALYTGELFF.

The V gene is TRBV7-2, the J gene TRBJ2-7; D unclear. CDR3 length: 13 residues. V was cut by 0 bases and J by 2 bases, with 5 bases left in between. The germline V gene has CDR1 SGHTA and CDR2 FQGNSA. The DNA of the CDR3 is TGTGCCAGCAGCTTAGCAGAAGCCTACGAGCAGTACTTC. Encoded protein: CASSLAEAYEQYF.

The rearrangement uses TRBV19 and TRBJ1-1, with a tentative D call TRBD1 (5 bases). Trimming removed 8 bases at V and 5 bases at J, with 15 bases between. The germline V gene has CDR1 LNHDA and CDR2 SQIVND (reference sequence). CDR3 length: 13 residues. The CDR3 sequence is CASAGHGWTEAFF. CDR3 DNA sequence: TGTGCCAGTGCTGGACATGGATGGACTGAAGCTTTCTTT.

This sequence joins TRBV10-1 and TRBJ1-2, with TRBD1 as a possible D gene (5 bases). Trimming removed 3 bases at V and 0 bases at J, with 11 bases between. Germline CDR1 WNHNN, CDR2 SYGVQD (reference sequence). The CDR3 length is 15 residues. Written as DNA, the CDR3 is TGCGCCAGCAGTGAACCCGACAGAGCTAACTATGGCTACACCTTC. Its translation is CASSEPDRANYGYTF.

This clone was seen just once. Different DNA sequences within this sample yield the same CDR3. This chain links TRBV5-1 with TRBJ2-7; 10 nucleotides agree with TRBD1. V was pared by 3 bases and J by 5 bases, with 5 bases of the junction left unmatched. The CDR3 is 14 amino acids. The germline V gene encodes CDR1 SGHRS and CDR2 YFSETQ. The CDR3: CASSSPGQGNEQYF. CDR3 nucleotides: TGCGCCAGCAGCTCCCCGGGACAGGGGAACGAGCAGTACTTC.

Turning to this clone: Other DNA sequences in this sample translate to the same CDR3. Written as DNA, the CDR3 is TGTGCCAGCAGTTTGACAGGGGGTAGCACTGAAGCTTTCTTT. Its translation: CASSLTGGSTEAFF. The chain is built from TRBV28 and TRBJ1-1, with 9 positions matching TRBD1. The germline gives CDR1 MDHEN, CDR2 SYDVKM. The ends lost 3 bases at V and 4 bases at J; junction bases unmatched: 3. This CDR3 is 14 amino acids long. The full variable domain, in which reference TRBV28 and TRBJ1-1 provide the parts outside the CDR3, is DVKVTQSSRYLVKRTGEKVFLECVQDMDHENMFWYRQDPGLGLRLIYFSYDVKMKEKGDIPEGYSVSREKKERFSLILESASTNQTSMYLCASSLTGGSTEAFFGQGTRLTVV.

The chain employs TRBV21-1 and TRBJ1-4. TRBV21-1 is noted as a pseudogene. The CDR3 totals 16 residues. CDR3 in DNA: TGTGCCAGCAGCAGAGGGGAGGAAGCAACTAATGAAAAACTGTTTTTT. Translation gives CASSRGEEATNEKLFF.

The gene calls are TRBV11-2 and TRBJ1-3; tentatively, D is TRBD1 (6 bases). The CDR3 totals 14 residues. Deletions cut 5 bases from V and 2 bases from J, with 10 bases between. Germline CDR1 reads SGHAT; CDR2 reads FQNNGV. The CDR3 reads CASSTGQTGNTIYF. In DNA form, the CDR3 reads TGTGCCAGCAGCACAGGACAGACTGGAAACACCATATATTTT. Together with reference TRBV11-2 and TRBJ1-3, the CDR3 gives the full variable domain: EAGVAQSPRYKIIEKRQSVAFWCNPISGHATLYWYQQILGQGPKLLIQFQNNGVVDDSQLPKDRFSAERLKGVDSTLKIQPAKLEDSAVYLCASSTGQTGNTIYFGEGSWLTVV.